One sample yielded the 31 T cell receptor beta chains listed below, sequenced in a study of shared clonotypes between healthy human individuals (TCRdb year 2020). CD8 naive samples were obtained by positive selection for CCR7 among CD45RO-negative cells, yielding a CD45RA+CCR7+ population from which TemRA cells were excluded. Libraries came from the immunoSEQ multiplex PCR assay. TCRdb mirrors the immuneACCESS table, restricted to in-frame sequences. Some clones are absent from its copies; in checked studies, under half trace to an unresolved V gene, and the reason for the others is unknown. This sample is represented by 550,000 to 750,000 clones; about 91% of them were singletons. About 24% of the sample is taken by the ten largest. The sequenced material came from naive CD8+ T cells sorted from blood. The cell subset or site label on this specimen signifies: CD45RA+CCR7+. The receptors here all came from a young man in good health.

V is TRBV5-6 and J is TRBJ2-7; TRBD1 matches 8 bases. V trimming: 9 bases; J trimming: 3 bases; junction bases outside the gene matches: 11. This CDR3 has 14 residues. Germline-derived CDR1 and CDR2 are SGHDT and YYEEEE. CDR3 DNA sequence: TGTGCCACCAATACAGGGGGTCAACACTACGAGCAGTACTTC. It translates to CATNTGGQHYEQYF.

Only one count was recorded for this clone. The chain couples TRBV7-3 to TRBJ2-1; TRBD2 aligns across 9 bases. This CDR3 region has 14 residues. After removal of 8 bases from V and 4 bases from J, the junction contained 6 bases not matched to a gene. The germline V gene has CDR1 SGHTA and CDR2 FQGTGA. The CDR3 sequence is CASSETSGYNEQFF. The CDR3 DNA sequence: TGTGCCAGCTCGGAGACTAGCGGTTACAATGAGCAGTTCTTC.

This clone has only one observation. The chain combines TRBV30 with TRBJ2-3, with D possibly being TRBD2 (8 bases). Germline assignment: CDR1 GTSNPN and CDR2 SVGIG (reference sequence). The CDR3 loop spans 17 amino acids. Trimming stripped 3 bases from V and 0 bases from J, with 19 bases between. The CDR3 bases are TGTGCCTGGAGCGAGGGGGCAGCGGGAGTTAGCACAGATACGCAGTATTTT. Translation gives CAWSEGAAGVSTDTQYF.

This clone has a single count. The rearrangement joins TRBV4-1 to TRBJ2-6, with unresolved D. Germline CDR1 reads MGHRA; CDR2 reads YSYEKL. This CDR3 region has 18 residues. Trimming removed 4 bases at V and 0 bases at J, with 16 bases between. CDR3 region: CASSRTEVPFSGANVLTF. Written as DNA, the CDR3 is TGCGCCAGCAGCCGCACCGAAGTACCTTTCTCTGGGGCCAACGTCCTGACTTTC.

V is TRBV29-1 and J is TRBJ2-6; 7 nucleotides agree with TRBD1. CDR3 length equals 18 residues. The germline V gene encodes CDR1 SQVTM and CDR2 ANQGSEA. V gave up 3 bases and J gave up 0 bases; unmatched junction bases: 11. The CDR3 DNA follows: TGCAGCGTTGATATAGGACAGGCCGCCCGCTCTGGGGCCAACGTCCTGACTTTC. Its translation: CSVDIGQAARSGANVLTF.

V is TRBV27 and J is TRBJ2-7; perhaps D is TRBD1 or TRBD2 (5 bases each). CDR1 is MNHEY, CDR2 SMNVEV, per germline (reference sequence). V gave up 6 bases and J gave up 0 bases, with 15 bases separating them. The CDR3 has 15 amino acids. The CDR3 spells CASSWGPISSYEQYF. In nucleotides, the CDR3 is TGTGCCAGCAGCTGGGGACCAATAAGCTCCTACGAGCAGTACTTC.

The chain recombines TRBV7-9 with TRBJ1-2; D perhaps matches TRBD1 (5 bases). Trimming removed 4 bases from V and 6 bases from J, with 15 bases in between. CDR3 size: 14 residues. CDR1 is SEHNR, CDR2 FQNEAQ, per germline (reference sequence). The CDR3 bases are TGTGCCAGCAGCTCTAGAAAGGGGTACGATGGCTACACCTTC. Translated: CASSSRKGYDGYTF. The variable domain in full, completed from reference TRBV7-9 and TRBJ1-2, reads DTGVSQNPRHKITKRGQNVTFRCDPISEHNRLYWYRQTLGQGPEFLTYFQNEAQLEKSRLLSDRFSAERPKGSFSTLEIQRTEQGDSAMYLCASSSRKGYDGYTFGSGTRLTVV.

This clone was seen only once. The rearrangement uses TRBV19 and TRBJ2-7; unclear D gene. Trimming pared 9 bases from V and 3 bases from J, leaving 12 bases between. The CDR3 consists of 12 residues. Germline V CDR1 and CDR2: LNHDA, SQIVND (reference sequence). CDR3 coding DNA: TGTGCCAGCCCCAACTGGGTCTACGAGCAGTACTTC. Encoded protein: CASPNWVYEQYF.

The CDR3 sequence is CASSVGAGGTNQPQHF. The CDR3 nucleotides are TGTGCCAGCAGCGTGGGAGCAGGGGGGACAAATCAGCCCCAGCATTTT. The chain is built from TRBV7-6 and TRBJ1-5, with 7 nucleotides matching TRBD1. Germline CDR1 reads SGHVS; CDR2 reads FNYEAQ. V lost 5 bases and J lost 4; bases outside the gene matches: 11. The CDR3 is made up of 16 amino acids.

The chain links TRBV6-5 to TRBJ2-7; D may correspond to TRBD1 or TRBD2 (6 bases each). The germline CDR1 and CDR2 sequences are MNHEY and SVGAGI. V gave up 0 bases and J gave up 5 bases, with 14 bases separating them. The CDR3 has 15 residues. The CDR3 spells CASSYSAEGGDEQYF. CDR3 coding DNA: TGTGCCAGCAGTTACTCGGCAGAGGGGGGCGACGAGCAGTACTTC.

The chain employs TRBV27 and TRBJ2-7; 10 bases are a match to TRBD1. J gave up 3 bases and V 2 bases, and 7 bases lay outside the gene matches. CDR3 size: 16 residues. The germline CDR1 and CDR2 sequences are MNHEY and SMNVEV (reference sequence). The CDR3: CASSLGIGTGDYEQYF. CDR3 DNA sequence: TGTGCCAGCAGTTTAGGTATCGGGACAGGGGACTACGAGCAGTACTTC.

V usage is TRBV14 and J usage is TRBJ1-5; tentatively, D is TRBD1 (6 bases). Trimming removed 4 bases from V and 1 base from J, with 20 bases in between. The CDR3 length is 18 residues. The germline gives CDR1 SGHDN, CDR2 FVKESK. Written as DNA, the CDR3 is TGTGCCAGCAGCCCCCTTCGGGGGGCCAGGAGGAGCAATCAGCCCCAGCATTTT. Translation: CASSPLRGARRSNQPQHF.

The rearrangement links TRBV13 to TRBJ2-3, with D maybe TRBD1 (5 bases). The CDR3 has 19 amino acids. Trimming removed 5 bases from V and 2 bases from J, with 26 bases in between. Germline assignment: CDR1 PRHDT and CDR2 FYEKMQ (reference sequence). The DNA of the CDR3 is TGTGCCAGCAGCATTATTACAGGCCGGTTAGGGAAGTTCACAGATACGCAGTATTTT. Its translation: CASSIITGRLGKFTDTQYF. The complete variable domain, with remaining parts taken from reference TRBV13 and TRBJ2-3, reads AAGVIQSPRHLIKEKRETATLKCYPIPRHDTVYWYQQGPGQDPQFLISFYEKMQSDKGSIPDRFSAQQFSDYHSELNMSSLELGDSALYFCASSIITGRLGKFTDTQYFGPGTRLTVL.

This chain uses TRBV4-3 with TRBJ1-1; D is uncertain. Germline V gene lookup returns CDR1 LGHNA and CDR2 YSLEER. Trimming removed 1 base from V and 2 bases from J, with 5 bases in between. This CDR3 comprises 13 residues. As DNA, the CDR3 is TGCGCCAGCAGCCAAGTCGTTAACACTGAAGCTTTCTTT. It is translated as CASSQVVNTEAFF.

The chain joins TRBV5-1 to TRBJ2-3; D may be TRBD2 (7 bases). The CDR3 covers 16 residues. CDR1 is SGHRS, CDR2 YFSETQ, per germline. The V end lost 6 bases, the J end lost 3 bases, and 20 bases lay between the germline ends. The CDR3 sequence: CASTPFGGGATDTQYF. The CDR3 bases are TGCGCCAGCACCCCGTTTGGGGGGGGCGCGACAGATACGCAGTATTTT.

The J gene is TRBJ2-5, the V gene TRBV29-1, with unresolved D. There are 11 residues in the CDR3. Germline V gives CDR1 SQVTM, CDR2 ANQGSEA. Trimming stripped 8 bases from V and 5 bases from J, with 12 bases between. The DNA for the CDR3 is TGCAGCCACTGGTACGGGGAGACCCAGTACTTC. It codes for CSHWYGETQYF.

The chain couples TRBV4-1 to TRBJ2-7; either TRBD1 or TRBD2 may supply D (5 bases each). V was clipped by 4 bases and J by 6 bases, with 16 bases between them. CDR3 length: 14 amino acids. Germline V gene lookup returns CDR1 MGHRA and CDR2 YSYEKL. CDR3 sequence reads: CASSPGPTMAEQYF. As DNA, the CDR3 is TGCGCCAGCAGCCCGGGGCCCACCATGGCCGAGCAGTACTTC.

This sequence joins TRBV27 and TRBJ2-7, with a possible D match to TRBD1 (6 bases). The ends were cut back, 2 bases at V and 4 bases at J, with 15 bases in the middle. Germline CDR1 MNHEY, CDR2 SMNVEV (reference sequence). This CDR3 region has 15 residues. The CDR3 nucleotides read TGTGCCAGCAGTTTAGAAGGGGGAGTGGGGTACGAGCAGTACTTC. Its translation: CASSLEGGVGYEQYF.

This rearrangement joins TRBV9 to TRBJ2-1; D is unclear. The CDR3 spans 12 residues. Trimming took 3 bases from V and 5 from J, leaving 6 bases between them. CDR1 and CDR2 from the germline V gene are SGDLS and YYNGEE. CDR3 nucleotides: TGTGCCAGCAGCGCACTCGACAATGAGCAGTTCTTC. Translating gives CASSALDNEQFF.

This sequence joins TRBV18 and TRBJ1-4; the D gene is possibly TRBD1 (5 bases). V was shortened by 3 bases and J by 4 bases, with 9 bases between the two germline ends. The CDR3 is 14 residues long. CDR1 is KGHSH and CDR2 is LQKENI in the germline V gene. This chain's CDR3 is CASSPGPYNEKLFF. DNA of the CDR3: TGTGCCAGCTCACCGGGGCCTTATAATGAAAAACTGTTTTTT.

The chain employs TRBV7-9 and TRBJ2-1; D ambiguous. Germline CDR1 is SEHNR and CDR2 is FQNEAQ (reference sequence). This CDR3 region has 17 residues. V gave up 5 bases and J gave up 2 bases, with 19 bases separating them. CDR3 nucleotides: TGTGCCAGCAGCCCTCGGGTCAGGCCGAACCCCTACAATGAGCAGTTCTTC. It specifies CASSPRVRPNPYNEQFF.

This chain joins TRBV9 and TRBJ2-1, with D tentatively TRBD2 (6 bases). The CDR3 is 16 residues long. Germline CDR1 SGDLS, CDR2 YYNGEE. Deletions cut 4 bases from V and 3 bases from J, with 17 bases between. CDR3 sequence (DNA): TGTGCCAGCAGCTCCCGGGGAGCGGGCTACTACAATGAGCAGTTCTTC. It specifies CASSSRGAGYYNEQFF. Together with reference TRBV9 and TRBJ2-1, the CDR3 gives the full variable domain: DSGVTQTPKHLITATGQRVTLRCSPRSGDLSVYWYQQSLDQGLQFLIQYYNGEERAKGNILERFSAQQFPDLHSELNLSSLELGDSALYFCASSSRGAGYYNEQFFGPGTRLTVL.

This rearrangement joins TRBV10-3 to TRBJ1-1; D perhaps matches TRBD1 (6 bases). CDR3 length: 16 residues. Germline CDR1 reads ENHRY; CDR2 reads SYGVKD. Between the trimmed V and J ends, which lost 6 bases and 2 bases, there was a span of 19 bases. The CDR3 region has the DNA TGTGCCATCAGAAACAGGGATAAAGTATCAAACACTGAAGCTTTCTTT. Residues: CAIRNRDKVSNTEAFF.

V gene TRBV7-6 combines with J gene TRBJ2-7; 9 bases are shared with TRBD2. CDR3 length: 16 residues. CDR1 and CDR2 from the germline V gene are SGHVS and FNYEAQ. V lost 5 bases, J lost 2 bases, and 10 bases stayed unmatched. CDR3 residues: CASSPGPREGAYEQYF. The CDR3 nucleotides read TGTGCCAGCAGCCCCGGCCCGCGGGAGGGAGCCTACGAGCAGTACTTC. Supplemented by reference TRBV7-6 and TRBJ2-7, the full variable domain reads GAGVSQSPRYKVTKRGQDVALRCDPISGHVSLYWYRQALGQGPEFLTYFNYEAQQDKSGLPNDRFSAERPEGSISTLTIQRTEQRDSAMYRCASSPGPREGAYEQYFGPGTRLTVT.

CDR3 nucleotide sequence: TGTGCCAGCAGCTTAGCGGGGTTTTCCCAGGGGGCTATGGATGGCTACACCTTC. Its translation: CASSLAGFSQGAMDGYTF. This sequence joins TRBV7-6 and TRBJ1-2, with 8 bases that match TRBD1. The CDR3 has 18 residues. V dropped 0 bases and J dropped 6; count of bases not matched to a gene: 15. Germline lookup yields CDR1 SGHVS and CDR2 FNYEAQ.

This chain joins TRBV7-9 and TRBJ2-1; no firm D call. This CDR3 has 14 amino acids. Looked up from germline, CDR1 is SEHNR and CDR2 is FQNEAQ (reference sequence). Between the trimmed V and J ends, which lost 1 base and 5 bases, there was a span of 9 bases. This chain's CDR3 is CASSLDWGNNEQFF. The CDR3, as DNA: TGTGCCAGCAGCTTAGATTGGGGAAACAATGAGCAGTTCTTC.

The gene calls are TRBV6-6 and TRBJ1-1; TRBD1 is a possible D gene (5 bases). V shed 5 bases and J shed 5 bases, with 21 bases lying between them. CDR3 length: 16 amino acids. Germline CDR1 and CDR2: MNHNY and SVGAGI (reference sequence). In DNA, the CDR3 is TGTGCCAGCAGTCCCAAGTCGGACATGAGGTGGACTGAAGCTTTCTTT. It is translated as CASSPKSDMRWTEAFF.

The J gene is TRBJ1-3, the V gene TRBV11-2, with D unresolved. V dropped 5 bases and J dropped 0 bases, with 11 bases sitting between them. Germline-derived CDR1 and CDR2 are SGHAT and FQNNGV. This CDR3 has 15 amino acids. CDR3 in DNA: TGTGCCAGCAGCCGCTCCTTATTCTCTGGAAACACCATATATTTT. The encoded protein is CASSRSLFSGNTIYF.

The chain's CDR3 is CAISEWKIPGNTIYF. The DNA for the CDR3 is TGTGCCATCAGTGAGTGGAAAATCCCAGGAAACACCATATATTTT. The J gene is TRBJ1-3, the V gene TRBV10-3; D is unresolved. The germline gives CDR1 ENHRY, CDR2 SYGVKD. Deletions cut 1 base from V and 4 bases from J, with 11 bases between. There are 15 residues in the CDR3.

The gene calls are TRBV19 and TRBJ1-5; 10 positions match TRBD1. The trim removed 3 bases at V and 7 bases at J, leaving 12 bases unmatched. Per germline, CDR1 LNHDA and CDR2 SQIVND (reference sequence). The CDR3 is 17 amino acids. In DNA, the CDR3 is TGTGCCAGTAGTATCCATGGGACAGGGGTGGGGAAACAGCCCCAGCATTTT. It yields the protein CASSIHGTGVGKQPQHF.

This chain links TRBV27 with TRBJ2-5, with 9 bases identical to TRBD2. Germline CDR1 is MNHEY and CDR2 is SMNVEV (reference sequence). After removal of 5 bases from V and 1 base from J, the junction contained 5 bases not matched to a gene. This CDR3 has 15 amino acids. The CDR3 loop is CASSLLAGTQETQYF. As DNA, the CDR3 is TGTGCCAGCAGTCTCCTAGCGGGAACCCAAGAGACCCAGTACTTC.